Below are 13 T cell receptor beta chains sequenced from a single sample in a study of beta chain features in type 1 diabetes. The investigators reverse transcribed all of the isolated RNA, so they sequenced expressed TCRB transcripts. Generated by immunoSEQ multiplex PCR, the TCRdb table keeps only in-frame clones and is missing some. In the table there are 350,000 or so clones, about 18% of which are singletons. The sequenced material came from naive CD4+ T cells from blood. The source is a woman younger than 35 in good health.

V gene TRBV29-1 combines with J gene TRBJ2-5; maybe TRBD1 (6 bases). Trimming took 8 bases from V and 1 from J, leaving 14 bases between them. The CDR3 has 13 amino acids. In germline, CDR1 is SQVTM, CDR2 ANQGSEA. CDR3 sequence reads: CSYLQGFQETQYF. CDR3 bases: TGCAGCTATCTACAGGGTTTCCAAGAGACCCAGTACTTC.

V is TRBV30 and J is TRBJ2-3, with 8 bases matching TRBD2. The CDR3 loop spans 15 amino acids. The V segment lost 4 bases and the J segment 2 bases; nucleotides outside the gene matches: 8. CDR1 is GTSNPN and CDR2 is SVGIG in the germline V gene (reference sequence). CDR3 residues: CAWTVNGRATDTQYF. The DNA for the CDR3 is TGTGCCTGGACAGTCAACGGGAGGGCCACAGATACGCAGTATTTT. Full variable domain (missing parts from reference TRBV30 and TRBJ2-3): SQTIHQWPATLVQPVGSPLSLECTVEGTSNPNLYWYRQAAGRGLQLLFYSVGIGQISSEVPQNLSASRPQDRQFILSSKKLLLSDSGFYLCAWTVNGRATDTQYFGPGTRLTVL.

V gene TRBV7-3 combines with J gene TRBJ2-5; perhaps TRBD1 as D (6 bases). V was clipped by 6 bases and J by 4 bases, with 12 bases between them. Germline CDR1 SGHTA, CDR2 FQGTGA. CDR3 length: 13 amino acids. DNA of the CDR3: TGTGCCAGCAGTAAGGGGGTTGGAGAGACCCAGTACTTC. It codes for CASSKGVGETQYF.

The chain employs TRBV2 and TRBJ1-5; 7 bases map to TRBD1. From germline, CDR1 is SNHLY and CDR2 FYNNEI. The CDR3 runs 14 residues. V shed 7 bases and J 0 bases; nucleotides not matched to a gene: 3. In DNA, the CDR3 is TGTGCCAGCAATGGACAGGTTAGCAATCAGCCCCAGCATTTT. It codes for CASNGQVSNQPQHF. Based on the CDR3 plus reference TRBV2 and TRBJ1-5, the full variable domain is EPEVTQTPSHQVTQMGQEVILRCVPISNHLYFYWYRQILGQKVEFLVSFYNNEISEKSEIFDDQFSVERPDGSNFTLKIRSTKLEDSAMYFCASNGQVSNQPQHFGDGTRLSIL.

This clone was seen a handful of times. The chain employs TRBV2 and TRBJ1-1; TRBD1 matches at 7 bases. With 4 bases clipped from V and 2 bases from J, the junction kept 1 base outside the gene matches. The CDR3 length is 13 residues. Germline CDR1 is SNHLY and CDR2 is FYNNEI. Here the CDR3 DNA reads TGTGCCAGCAGTGGGGACAGCAACACTGAAGCTTTCTTT. Its translation is CASSGDSNTEAFF.

The CDR3 sequence is CASSLQDYNTEAFF. CDR3 coding DNA: TGTGCCAGCAGCCTACAGGATTATAACACTGAAGCTTTCTTT. The J gene is TRBJ1-1, the V gene TRBV9, with D tentatively TRBD1 (5 bases). Trimming pared 4 bases from V and 2 bases from J, leaving 12 bases between. Germline V gives CDR1 SGDLS, CDR2 YYNGEE. This CDR3 is 14 amino acids long.

This clone was observed a few times. The chain couples TRBV14 to TRBJ1-2; TRBD1 is a possible D gene (5 bases). The CDR3 spans 12 residues. Germline CDR1 and CDR2: SGHDN and FVKESK. V lost 8 bases and J 8 bases, leaving 15 bases between the germline ends. CDR3 protein: CASWDLGGGYTF. The DNA of the CDR3 is TGTGCCAGCTGGGACTTGGGTGGAGGCTACACCTTC.

The gene calls are TRBV29-1 and TRBJ2-7, with D tentatively TRBD1 (5 bases). The CDR3 sequence is 13 residues long. Germline V CDR1 and CDR2: SQVTM, ANQGSEA. The V end was cut by 7 bases, the J end by 3 bases, with 16 bases between. As DNA, the CDR3 is TGCAGCGCCTTAGGTCTAGGGGACTACGAGCAGTACTTC. It encodes CSALGLGDYEQYF.

This clone was observed a handful of times. The chain links TRBV7-9 to TRBJ2-7; 8 bases fit TRBD1. The junction had 5 bases not matched to a gene; V was cut back by 5 bases and J by 2 bases. This CDR3 is built from 14 residues. The germline CDR1 and CDR2 sequences are SEHNR and FQNEAQ (reference sequence). CDR3 protein: CASSLTGVAYEQYF. The CDR3 DNA reads as TGTGCCAGCAGCCTGACAGGGGTAGCCTACGAGCAGTACTTC. Full variable domain (outside the CDR3, taken from reference TRBV7-9 and TRBJ2-7): DTGVSQNPRHKITKRGQNVTFRCDPISEHNRLYWYRQTLGQGPEFLTYFQNEAQLEKSRLLSDRFSAERPKGSFSTLEIQRTEQGDSAMYLCASSLTGVAYEQYFGPGTRLTVT.

The chain joins TRBV7-9 to TRBJ1-2; possible D gene TRBD1, 6 bases. CDR3 size: 14 residues. Germline assignment: CDR1 SEHNR and CDR2 FQNEAQ (reference sequence). The V and J ends lost 11 bases and 1 base respectively, with 17 bases between them. The CDR3 DNA sequence: TGTGCCGCAGAAATTACAGGGTATAACTATGGCTACACCTTC. Its translation is CAAEITGYNYGYTF.

The chain is built from TRBV7-8 and TRBJ1-1; TRBD1 matches 8 bases. The junction had 7 bases not matched to a gene; V was cut back by 4 bases and J by 3 bases. Germline CDR1 SGHVS, CDR2 FQNEAQ. The CDR3 loop spans 15 amino acids. The CDR3 DNA is TGTGCCAGCAGCTCCAACAGGGGGAGGTACACTGAAGCTTTCTTT. It yields the protein CASSSNRGRYTEAFF.

This clone was detected only a few times. This rearrangement joins TRBV6-5 to TRBJ1-5; possible D gene TRBD1, 6 bases. Germline CDR1 reads MNHEY; CDR2 reads SVGAGI. The CDR3 is 13 residues long. V lost 5 bases and J lost 12, with 17 bases in between. The CDR3 sequence: CASSPSGTRSQHF. The DNA for the CDR3 is TGTGCCAGCAGTCCGTCCGGGACACGGAGCCAGCATTTT.

This clone was seen more than once but under ten times. The V call is TRBV7-9, the J call TRBJ2-7; 7 bases agree with TRBD1. Germline trimming cut 5 bases from V and 6 bases from J; bases unmatched to any gene: 10. Germline V gene sequence: CDR1 SEHNR, CDR2 FQNEAQ (reference sequence). The CDR3 runs to 14 residues. This CDR3 reads CASSPKQGWGEQYF. The CDR3 DNA is TGTGCCAGCAGCCCGAAACAGGGGTGGGGCGAGCAGTACTTC.